Sequencing of this T cell receptor beta chain was carried out in a study of OX40 agonist ivuxolimab in advanced cancers. At the level of the study: Patients' therapy was ivuxolimab, an antibody that acts as an agonist of OX40 (CD134).

Patients with a history of autoimmune disease or on systemic immunosuppression were excluded. This table comes from immunoSEQ multiplex PCR, and its TCRdb copy is limited to in-frame clones, with some not included. The sample has about 45,000 clones, just under 95% seen once. J gave up 5 bases and V 2 bases, and 7 bases lay outside the gene matches. The CDR3 sequence is 16 residues long. Looked up from germline, CDR1 is MNHNY and CDR2 is SVGAGI (reference sequence). This chain connects TRBV6-6 to TRBJ1-4, with TRBD1 matching over 8 bases. The origin of this receptor is an adult with an advanced solid tumor such as melanoma, head and neck, liver or kidney cancer. The sequencing used CD4+ or CD8+ T cells sorted from blood, collected in a trial of the OX40 agonist ivuxolimab. CDR3 in DNA: TGTGCCAGCAGTTACACAGACAGGGGTTTCAATGAAAAACTGTTTTTT. Protein sequence: CASSYTDRGFNEKLFF.